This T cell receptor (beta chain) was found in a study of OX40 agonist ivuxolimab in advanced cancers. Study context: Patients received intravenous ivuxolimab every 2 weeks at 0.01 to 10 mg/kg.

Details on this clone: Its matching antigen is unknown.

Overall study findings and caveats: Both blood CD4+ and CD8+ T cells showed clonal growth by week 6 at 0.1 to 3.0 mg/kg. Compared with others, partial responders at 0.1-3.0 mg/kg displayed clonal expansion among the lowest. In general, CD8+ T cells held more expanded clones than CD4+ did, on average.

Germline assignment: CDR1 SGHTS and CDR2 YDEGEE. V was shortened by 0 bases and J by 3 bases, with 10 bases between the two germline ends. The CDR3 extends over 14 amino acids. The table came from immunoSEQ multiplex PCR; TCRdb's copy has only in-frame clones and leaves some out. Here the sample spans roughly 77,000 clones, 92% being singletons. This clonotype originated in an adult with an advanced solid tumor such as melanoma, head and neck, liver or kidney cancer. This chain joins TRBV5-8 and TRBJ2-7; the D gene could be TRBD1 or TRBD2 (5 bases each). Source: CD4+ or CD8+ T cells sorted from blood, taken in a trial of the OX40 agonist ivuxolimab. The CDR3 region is CASSLGGGDYEQYF. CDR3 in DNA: TGTGCCAGCAGCTTGGGTGGGGGAGACTACGAGCAGTACTTC.